These 19 T cell receptor beta chains came from one sample sequenced in a study of control samples from healthy donors and cancer patients. The assay was immunoSEQ multiplex PCR, and TCRdb's table has in-frame clones only and misses some. The sample contains some 150,000 clones, around 94% of which appear only once. Sequencing was carried out using PBMCs. These receptors were collected from a man between 60 and 75 years old with colorectal cancer.

This chain uses TRBV7-9 with TRBJ1-2; D unresolved. Per the germline V gene, CDR1 is SEHNR and CDR2 is FQNEAQ (reference sequence). Between the trimmed V and J ends, which lost 1 base and 3 bases, there was a span of 6 bases. The CDR3 has 13 residues. The CDR3 sequence: CASSLGPHYGYTF. Here the CDR3 DNA reads TGTGCCAGCAGCTTAGGACCCCACTATGGCTACACCTTC.

V is TRBV10-2 and J is TRBJ1-1; D gene uncertain. V was clipped by 8 bases and J by 3 bases, with 13 bases between them. Germline CDR1 is WSHSY and CDR2 is SAAADI. The CDR3 length is 13 residues. The CDR3 region is CASLPPGDTEAFF. The CDR3 DNA reads as TGCGCCAGCCTGCCGCCAGGAGACACTGAAGCTTTCTTT.

The chain combines TRBV5-1 with TRBJ2-3, with 8 bases identical to TRBD1. CDR3 length equals 15 residues. The V gene's germline CDR1 is SGHRS and CDR2 YFSETQ. J gave up 1 base and V 2 bases, and 3 bases lay outside the gene matches. The CDR3 coding sequence is TGCGCCAGCAGCTTAGCGGACAGGGGCACAGATACGCAGTATTTT. Protein product: CASSLADRGTDTQYF.

CDR3 in amino acids: CASSRTGGYNEQFF. Written as DNA, the CDR3 is TGTGCCAGCAGCCGGACAGGGGGTTACAATGAGCAGTTCTTC. The chain is built from TRBV2 and TRBJ2-1; 10 bases map to TRBD1. Germline-derived CDR1 and CDR2 are SNHLY and FYNNEI. This CDR3 contains 14 residues. J was trimmed by 4 bases and V by 6 bases; bases with no gene match: 3.

The chain couples TRBV30 to TRBJ2-7; maybe TRBD1 (6 bases). The germline V gene encodes CDR1 GTSNPN and CDR2 SVGIG (reference sequence). The CDR3 contains 13 residues. V lost 3 bases, J lost 3 bases, and 12 bases lay in between. CDR3: CAWSMGANYEQYF. The CDR3 region has the DNA TGTGCCTGGAGCATGGGGGCGAACTACGAGCAGTACTTC.

CDR3 loop: CASVRQGAGETQYF. CDR3 nucleotides: TGCGCCAGTGTGAGACAGGGCGCTGGAGAGACCCAGTACTTC. The gene calls are TRBV5-1 and TRBJ2-5; 7 nucleotides match TRBD1. Germline trimming cut 8 bases from V and 4 bases from J; bases unmatched to any gene: 11. The CDR3 contains 14 residues. Germline CDR1 SGHRS, CDR2 YFSETQ.

The chain couples TRBV4-3 to TRBJ1-1, with unresolved D. The V end was cut by 1 base, the J end by 1 base, with 10 bases between. Germline V CDR1 and CDR2: LGHNA, YSLEER. This CDR3 spans 15 amino acids. CDR3 sequence: CASSQAWTENTEAFF. CDR3 nucleotide sequence: TGCGCCAGCAGCCAAGCATGGACCGAGAACACTGAAGCTTTCTTT.

The chain couples TRBV11-2 to TRBJ2-1, with 7 positions matching TRBD2. CDR3 length: 16 residues. The V segment lost 1 base and the J segment 2 bases; nucleotides outside the gene matches: 5. Germline V gene data show CDR1 as SGHAT and CDR2 as FQNNGV. Here the CDR3 reads CASSLAGGTTYNEQFF. The CDR3 nucleotides are TGTGCCAGCAGCTTAGCCGGGGGGACGACCTACAATGAGCAGTTCTTC.

The chain employs TRBV4-1 and TRBJ2-7; 10 bases map to TRBD1. Germline lookup yields CDR1 MGHRA and CDR2 YSYEKL. The CDR3 contains 15 residues. V lost 1 base to trimming and J lost 7 bases; unmatched junction nucleotides: 7. The CDR3 coding sequence is TGCGCCAGCAGCCAAGTGGGGGACAGGGGAGTGGAGCAGTACTTC. The encoded protein is CASSQVGDRGVEQYF.

This chain links TRBV19 with TRBJ1-6, with D unresolved. Germline V CDR1 and CDR2: LNHDA, SQIVND (reference sequence). The CDR3 is 16 amino acids. Trimming took off 3 bases at V and 6 bases at J, with 15 bases between the two ends. CDR3 nucleotides: TGTGCCAGTAGTATGGGAAGATTTTGGGCTAATTCACCCCTCCACTTT. It specifies CASSMGRFWANSPLHF.

V is TRBV12-3 or TRBV12-4 and J is TRBJ1-2; possible D gene TRBD1, 5 bases. The CDR3 covers 13 residues. Trimming left V 3 bases short and J 2 bases short, with 7 bases between. The DNA for the CDR3 is TGTGCCAGCAGTTTGAGGGGAAACTATGGCTACACCTTC. It translates to CASSLRGNYGYTF.

This chain connects TRBV19 to TRBJ1-1; 8 bases agree with TRBD1. V shed 7 bases, J shed 4 bases, and the junction held 5 bases outside the gene matches. Germline CDR1 is LNHDA and CDR2 is SQIVND (reference sequence). The CDR3 runs to 13 residues. The CDR3 region is CASTIDRGTEAFF. DNA of the CDR3: TGTGCCAGTACTATCGACAGGGGCACTGAAGCTTTCTTT.

The CDR3 sequence: CASSPRDSQETQYF. The DNA for the CDR3 is TGTGCCAGCAGCCCGCGGGACAGCCAAGAGACCCAGTACTTC. This sequence joins TRBV13 and TRBJ2-5, with D perhaps TRBD1 (7 bases). V gave up 5 bases and J gave up 1 base, with 11 bases separating them. CDR1 and CDR2 from the germline V gene are PRHDT and FYEKMQ (reference sequence). CDR3 length: 14 residues.

The chain is built from TRBV27 and TRBJ2-3; 9 positions match TRBD2. This CDR3 has 17 residues. Germline CDR1 MNHEY, CDR2 SMNVEV (reference sequence). With V trimmed by 5 bases and J by 3 bases, 12 bases remained unmatched. This CDR3 is CASSVRPGLAKTDTQYF. The CDR3 nucleotides read TGTGCCAGCAGTGTTCGACCTGGACTAGCGAAGACAGATACGCAGTATTTT.

The chain recombines TRBV5-6 with TRBJ1-4; the D gene is possibly TRBD1 (5 bases). There are 15 residues in the CDR3. CDR1 SGHDT and CDR2 YYEEEE come from the germline V gene. V was trimmed by 1 base and J by 7 bases, leaving 14 bases between them. This CDR3 is CASSLRGRESEKLFF. DNA of the CDR3: TGTGCCAGCAGCTTGCGGGGCAGGGAGAGTGAAAAACTGTTTTTT.

The chain uses TRBV29-1 and TRBJ1-1, with a tentative D call TRBD1 (5 bases). In germline, CDR1 is SQVTM, CDR2 ANQGSEA. Deletions cut 5 bases from V and 5 bases from J, with 15 bases between. The CDR3 is 13 amino acids. The CDR3 loop reads CSVWDGTRTEAFF. The CDR3 DNA reads as TGCAGCGTTTGGGACGGTACTAGGACTGAAGCTTTCTTT.

The J gene is TRBJ2-3, the V gene TRBV19, with D possibly being TRBD2 (5 bases). V gave up 1 base and J gave up 0 bases, with 11 bases separating them. This CDR3 spans 16 amino acids. Per germline, CDR1 LNHDA and CDR2 SQIVND (reference sequence). The CDR3 DNA reads TGTGCCAGTAGTATAGGTAGCGCGCCTAGCACAGATACGCAGTATTTT. Translation gives CASSIGSAPSTDTQYF.

This clone has just a few counts. The rearrangement uses TRBV3-1 (or the pseudogene TRBV3-2) and TRBJ2-2; 7 nucleotides match TRBD2. Germline V gene lookup returns CDR1 LGHDT and CDR2 YNNKEL (reference sequence). The CDR3 covers 16 residues. Trimming at V came to 4 bases and at J to 1 base, leaving 6 bases not matched to a gene. The CDR3 sequence is CASSPFWGGNTGELFF. In DNA form, the CDR3 reads TGTGCCAGCAGCCCCTTTTGGGGGGGGAACACCGGGGAGCTGTTTTTT.

V is TRBV10-3 and J is TRBJ1-1, with D possibly TRBD1 on 5 matching bases. The CDR3 loop spans 14 amino acids. The V and J ends lost 6 bases and 1 base respectively, with 12 bases between them. In germline, CDR1 is ENHRY, CDR2 SYGVKD. Here the CDR3 DNA reads TGTGCCATCAGCCCCAGGGAGGGGAACACTGAAGCTTTCTTT. Its translation is CAISPREGNTEAFF.